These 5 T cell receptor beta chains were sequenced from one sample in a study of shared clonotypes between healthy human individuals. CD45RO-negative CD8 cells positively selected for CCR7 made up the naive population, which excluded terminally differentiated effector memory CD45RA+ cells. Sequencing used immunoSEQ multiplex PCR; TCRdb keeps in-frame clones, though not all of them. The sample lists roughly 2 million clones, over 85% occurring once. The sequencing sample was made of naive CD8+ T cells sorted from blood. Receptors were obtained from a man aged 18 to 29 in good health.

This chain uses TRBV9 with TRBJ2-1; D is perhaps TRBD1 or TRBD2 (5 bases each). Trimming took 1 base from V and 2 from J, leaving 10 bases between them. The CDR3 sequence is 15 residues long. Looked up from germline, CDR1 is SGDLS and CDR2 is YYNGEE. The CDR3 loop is CASSVTGTTYNEQFF. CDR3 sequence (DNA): TGTGCCAGCAGCGTAACCGGGACCACCTACAATGAGCAGTTCTTC.

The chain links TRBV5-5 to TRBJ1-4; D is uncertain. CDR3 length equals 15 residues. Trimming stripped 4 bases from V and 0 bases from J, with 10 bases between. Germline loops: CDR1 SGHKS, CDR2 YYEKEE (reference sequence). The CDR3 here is CASSLSSATNEKLFF. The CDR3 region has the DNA TGTGCCAGCAGCCTATCGAGTGCAACTAATGAAAAACTGTTTTTT.

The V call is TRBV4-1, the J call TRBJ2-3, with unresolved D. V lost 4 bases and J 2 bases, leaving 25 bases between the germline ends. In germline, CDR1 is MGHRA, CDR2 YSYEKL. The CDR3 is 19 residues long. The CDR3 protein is CASSLTEIKTPFNTDTQYF. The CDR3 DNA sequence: TGCGCCAGCAGCCTAACCGAAATAAAGACACCTTTCAACACAGATACGCAGTATTTT.

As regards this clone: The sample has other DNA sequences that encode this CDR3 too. The DNA of the CDR3 is TGTGCCTGGAGTGTAATGGATACTGAAGCTTTCTTT. Protein product: CAWSVMDTEAFF. This chain links TRBV30 with TRBJ1-1, with no clear D. The CDR3 totals 12 residues. Germline CDR1 and CDR2: GTSNPN and SVGIG (reference sequence). V shed 0 bases and J shed 5 bases, with 7 bases lying between them.

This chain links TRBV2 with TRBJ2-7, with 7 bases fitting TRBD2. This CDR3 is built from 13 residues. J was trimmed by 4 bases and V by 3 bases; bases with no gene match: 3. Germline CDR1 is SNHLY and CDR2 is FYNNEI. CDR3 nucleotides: TGTGCCAGCAGTGAGGTGCGGGGGTACGAGCAGTACTTC. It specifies CASSEVRGYEQYF. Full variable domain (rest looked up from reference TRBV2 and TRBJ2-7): EPEVTQTPSHQVTQMGQEVILRCVPISNHLYFYWYRQILGQKVEFLVSFYNNEISEKSEIFDDQFSVERPDGSNFTLKIRSTKLEDSAMYFCASSEVRGYEQYFGPGTRLTVT.